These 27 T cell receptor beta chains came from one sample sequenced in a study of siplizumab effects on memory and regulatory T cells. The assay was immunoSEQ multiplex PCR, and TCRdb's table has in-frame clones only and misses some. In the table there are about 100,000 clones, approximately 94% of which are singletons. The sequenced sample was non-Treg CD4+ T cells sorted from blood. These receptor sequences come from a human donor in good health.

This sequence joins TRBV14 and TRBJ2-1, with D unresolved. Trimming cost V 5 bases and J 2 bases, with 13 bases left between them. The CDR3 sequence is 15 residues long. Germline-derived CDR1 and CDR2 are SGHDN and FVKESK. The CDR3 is CASSVRHPPYNEQFF. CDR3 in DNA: TGTGCCAGCAGCGTCCGTCACCCTCCCTACAATGAGCAGTTCTTC.

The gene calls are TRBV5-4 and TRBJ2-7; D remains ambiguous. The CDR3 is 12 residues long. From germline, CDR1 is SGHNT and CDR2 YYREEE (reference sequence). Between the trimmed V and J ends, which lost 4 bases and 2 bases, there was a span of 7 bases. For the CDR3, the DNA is TGTGCCAGCAGCGCTGCCCCCTACGAGCAGTACTTC. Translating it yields CASSAAPYEQYF.

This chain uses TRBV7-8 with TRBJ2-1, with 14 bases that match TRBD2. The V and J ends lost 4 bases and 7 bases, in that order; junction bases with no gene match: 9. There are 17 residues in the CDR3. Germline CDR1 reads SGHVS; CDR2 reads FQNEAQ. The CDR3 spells CASSYQPGLAGENEQFF. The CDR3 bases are TGTGCCAGCAGCTACCAACCGGGACTAGCGGGAGAAAATGAGCAGTTCTTC.

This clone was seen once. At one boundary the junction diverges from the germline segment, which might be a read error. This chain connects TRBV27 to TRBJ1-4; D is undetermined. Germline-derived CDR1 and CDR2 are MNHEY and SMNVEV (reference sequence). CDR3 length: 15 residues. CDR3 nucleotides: TGTGCCAGCAGTTTATCGAGTTGGGAGTTTCGAAAAACTGTTTTT. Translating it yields CASSLSSWEFRKTVF.

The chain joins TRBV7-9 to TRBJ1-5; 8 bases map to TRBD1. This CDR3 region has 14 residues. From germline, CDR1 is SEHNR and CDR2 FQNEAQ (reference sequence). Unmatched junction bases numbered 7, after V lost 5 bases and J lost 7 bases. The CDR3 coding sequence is TGTGCCAGCAGCGCCCTGACAGGGGACCAGCCCCAGCATTTT. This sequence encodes CASSALTGDQPQHF.

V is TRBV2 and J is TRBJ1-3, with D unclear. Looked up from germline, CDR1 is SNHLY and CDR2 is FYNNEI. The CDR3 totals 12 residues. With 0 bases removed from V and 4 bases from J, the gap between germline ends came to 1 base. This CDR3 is CASSEAGNTIYF. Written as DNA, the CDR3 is TGTGCCAGCAGTGAAGCGGGAAACACCATATATTTT.

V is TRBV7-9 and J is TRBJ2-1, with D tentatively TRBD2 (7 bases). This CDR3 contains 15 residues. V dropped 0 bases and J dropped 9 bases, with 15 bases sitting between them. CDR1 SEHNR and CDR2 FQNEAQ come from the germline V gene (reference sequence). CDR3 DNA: TGTGCCAGCAGCTTAGCGGGAGGGGGGCAGAGTGAGCAGTTCTTC. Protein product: CASSLAGGGQSEQFF.

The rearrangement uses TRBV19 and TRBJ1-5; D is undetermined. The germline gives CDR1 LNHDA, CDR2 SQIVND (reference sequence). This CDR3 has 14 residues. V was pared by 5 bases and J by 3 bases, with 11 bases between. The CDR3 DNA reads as TGTGCCAGTAGTGCCCGACAACCCAATCAGCCCCAGCATTTT. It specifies CASSARQPNQPQHF.

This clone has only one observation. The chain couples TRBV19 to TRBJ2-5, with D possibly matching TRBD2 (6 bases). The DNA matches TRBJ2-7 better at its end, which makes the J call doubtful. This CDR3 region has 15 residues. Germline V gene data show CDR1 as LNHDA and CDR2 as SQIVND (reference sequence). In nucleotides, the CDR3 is TGTGCCAGTAGTATAGCAGTCGGGGGTTGGTACGAGCAGTACTTC. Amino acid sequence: CASSIAVGGWYEQYF.

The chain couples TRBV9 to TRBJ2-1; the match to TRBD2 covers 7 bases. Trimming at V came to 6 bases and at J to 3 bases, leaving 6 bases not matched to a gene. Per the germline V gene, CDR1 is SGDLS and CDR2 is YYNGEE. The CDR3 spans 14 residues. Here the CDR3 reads CASTTLADYNEQFF. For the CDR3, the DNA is TGTGCCAGCACAACCCTAGCGGACTACAATGAGCAGTTCTTC.

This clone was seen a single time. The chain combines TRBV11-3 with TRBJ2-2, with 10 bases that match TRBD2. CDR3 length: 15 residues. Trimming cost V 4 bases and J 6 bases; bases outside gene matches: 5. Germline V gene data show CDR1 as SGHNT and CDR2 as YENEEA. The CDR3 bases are TGTGCCAGCAGCTCATCTAGCGGGAGCGCCGGGGAGCTGTTTTTT. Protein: CASSSSSGSAGELFF.

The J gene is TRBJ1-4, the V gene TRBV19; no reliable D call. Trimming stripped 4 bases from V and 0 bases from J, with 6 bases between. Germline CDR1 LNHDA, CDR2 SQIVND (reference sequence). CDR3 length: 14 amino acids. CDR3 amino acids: CASSTTATNEKLFF. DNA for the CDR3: TGTGCCAGTAGTACGACCGCAACTAATGAAAAACTGTTTTTT.

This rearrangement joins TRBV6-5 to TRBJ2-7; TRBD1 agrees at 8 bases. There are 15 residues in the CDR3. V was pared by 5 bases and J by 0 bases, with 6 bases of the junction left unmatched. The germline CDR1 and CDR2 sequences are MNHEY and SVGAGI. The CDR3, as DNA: TGTGCCAGCAGTCGCGACAGGGGCCTCTCCTACGAGCAGTACTTC. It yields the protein CASSRDRGLSYEQYF.

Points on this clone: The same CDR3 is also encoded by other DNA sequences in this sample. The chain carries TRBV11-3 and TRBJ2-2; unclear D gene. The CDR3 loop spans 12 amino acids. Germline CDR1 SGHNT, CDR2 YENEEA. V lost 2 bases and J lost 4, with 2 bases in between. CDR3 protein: CASSLRTGELFF. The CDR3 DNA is TGTGCCAGCAGCTTACGCACCGGGGAGCTGTTTTTT.

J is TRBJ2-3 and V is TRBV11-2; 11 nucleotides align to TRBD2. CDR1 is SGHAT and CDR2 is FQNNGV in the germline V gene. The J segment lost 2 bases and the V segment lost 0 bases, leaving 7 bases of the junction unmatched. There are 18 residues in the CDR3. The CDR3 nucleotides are TGTGCCAGCAGCTTAGAAAAAAGACTAGCGGGATACACAGATACGCAGTATTTT. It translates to CASSLEKRLAGYTDTQYF.

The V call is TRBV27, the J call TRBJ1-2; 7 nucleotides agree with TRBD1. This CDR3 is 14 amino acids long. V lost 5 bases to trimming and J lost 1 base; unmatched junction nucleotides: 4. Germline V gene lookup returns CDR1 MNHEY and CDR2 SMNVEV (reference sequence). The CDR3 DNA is TGTGCCAGCAGTACGAACAGGGGTAACTATGGCTACACCTTC. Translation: CASSTNRGNYGYTF.

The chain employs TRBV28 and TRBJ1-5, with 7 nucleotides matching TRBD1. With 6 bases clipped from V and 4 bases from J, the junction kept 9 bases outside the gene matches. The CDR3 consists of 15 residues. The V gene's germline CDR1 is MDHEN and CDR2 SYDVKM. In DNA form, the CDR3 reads TGTGCCAGCAGCACCGAACAGGGGAGAAATCAGCCCCAGCATTTT. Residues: CASSTEQGRNQPQHF.

CDR3 loop: CSAAGTSGDLGTDTQYF. DNA of the CDR3: TGCAGCGCTGCCGGGACTAGCGGGGATCTTGGCACAGATACGCAGTATTTT. The chain combines TRBV29-1 with TRBJ2-3; 13 bases line up with TRBD2. This CDR3 contains 17 residues. Germline V lookup: CDR1 SQVTM, CDR2 ANQGSEA. The V and J ends lost 7 bases and 1 base, in that order; junction bases with no gene match: 11.

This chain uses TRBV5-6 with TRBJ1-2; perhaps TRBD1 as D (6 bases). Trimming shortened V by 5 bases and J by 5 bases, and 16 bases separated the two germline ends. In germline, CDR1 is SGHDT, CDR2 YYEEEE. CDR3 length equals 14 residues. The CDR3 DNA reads TGTGCCAGCAGGACGGGACACTATATTTATGGCTACACCTTC. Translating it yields CASRTGHYIYGYTF. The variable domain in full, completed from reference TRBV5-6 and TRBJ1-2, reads DAGVTQSPTHLIKTRGQQVTLRCSPKSGHDTVSWYQQALGQGPQFIFQYYEEEERQRGNFPDRFSGHQFPNYSSELNVNALLLGDSALYLCASRTGHYIYGYTFGSGTRLTVV.

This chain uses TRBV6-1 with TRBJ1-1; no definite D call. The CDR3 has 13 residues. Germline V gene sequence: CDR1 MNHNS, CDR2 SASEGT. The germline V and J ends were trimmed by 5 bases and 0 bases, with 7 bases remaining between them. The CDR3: CASSLSLNTEAFF. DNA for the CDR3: TGTGCCAGCAGTTTATCCTTGAACACTGAAGCTTTCTTT.

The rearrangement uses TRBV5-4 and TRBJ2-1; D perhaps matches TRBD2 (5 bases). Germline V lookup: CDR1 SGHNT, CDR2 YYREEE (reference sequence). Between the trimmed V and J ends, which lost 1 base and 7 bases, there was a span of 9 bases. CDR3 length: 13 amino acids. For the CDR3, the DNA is TGTGCCAGCAGCTTGTCCGGGGTGAATGAGCAGTTCTTC. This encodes CASSLSGVNEQFF.

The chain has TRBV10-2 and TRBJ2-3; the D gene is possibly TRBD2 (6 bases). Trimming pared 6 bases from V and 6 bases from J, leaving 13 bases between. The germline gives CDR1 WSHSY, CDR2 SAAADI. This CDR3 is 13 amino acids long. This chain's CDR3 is CASRGLSDDTQYF. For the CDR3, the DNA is TGCGCCAGCAGGGGACTGTCGGATGATACGCAGTATTTT.

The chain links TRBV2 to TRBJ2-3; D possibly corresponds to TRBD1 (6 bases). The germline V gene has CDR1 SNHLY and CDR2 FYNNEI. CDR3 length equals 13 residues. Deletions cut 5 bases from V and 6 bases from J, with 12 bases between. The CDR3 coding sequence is TGTGCCAGCAGTAAAAGACAGGAGGATACGCAGTATTTT. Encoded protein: CASSKRQEDTQYF.

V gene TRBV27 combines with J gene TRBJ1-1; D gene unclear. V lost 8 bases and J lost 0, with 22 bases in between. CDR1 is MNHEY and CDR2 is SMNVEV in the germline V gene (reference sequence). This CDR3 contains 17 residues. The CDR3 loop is CASPIIFRRTLNTEAFF. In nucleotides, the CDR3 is TGTGCCAGCCCGATCATTTTCCGCAGGACGTTGAACACTGAAGCTTTCTTT.

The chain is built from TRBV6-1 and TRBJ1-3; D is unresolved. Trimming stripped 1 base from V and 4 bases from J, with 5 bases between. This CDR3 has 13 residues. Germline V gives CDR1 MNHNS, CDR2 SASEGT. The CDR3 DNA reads TGTGCCAGCAGTGAAGTTGAGGGAAACACCATATATTTT. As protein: CASSEVEGNTIYF.

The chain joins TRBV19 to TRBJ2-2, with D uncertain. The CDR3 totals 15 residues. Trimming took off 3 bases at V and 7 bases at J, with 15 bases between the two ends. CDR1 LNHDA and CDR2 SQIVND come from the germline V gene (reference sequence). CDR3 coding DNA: TGTGCCAGTAGTATTATGGGGATTGGAATCGGGGAGCTGTTTTTT. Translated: CASSIMGIGIGELFF.

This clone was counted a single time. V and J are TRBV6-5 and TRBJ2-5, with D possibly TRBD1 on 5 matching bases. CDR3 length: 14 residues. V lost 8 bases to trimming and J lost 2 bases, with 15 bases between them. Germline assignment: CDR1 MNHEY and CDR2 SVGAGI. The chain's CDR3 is CASGIRAQQETQYF. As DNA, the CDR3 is TGTGCCAGCGGGATCAGGGCCCAACAAGAGACCCAGTACTTC.